The TCR beta chain described here comes from a study of blood T cell repertoires in COVID-19. Clones were sequenced by immunoSEQ multiplex PCR, and TCRdb holds only the in-frame ones, with some missing. The sample includes 59,000 or so clones, around four fifths of them seen just once. Per the germline V gene, CDR1 is SGHTA and CDR2 is FQGTGA. J was trimmed by 3 bases and V by 1 base; bases with no gene match: 0. The CDR3 has 14 residues. This receptor was taken from a human donor in a cohort sampled during active COVID-19. Material for sequencing was peripheral blood. The chain carries TRBV7-3 and TRBJ1-1; 9 bases agree with TRBD1. The CDR3 DNA reads as TGTGCCAGCAGCTTAAACAGGGGGCACACTGAAGCTTTCTTT. Protein: CASSLNRGHTEAFF.